Each of the 14 T cell receptor beta chains below was sequenced from the same sample in a study of high-grade serous ovarian cancer treatment subgroups. Only in-frame clones appear in the TCRdb table, and some are missing; sequencing was by immunoSEQ multiplex PCR. The sample includes 15,000 to 20,000 clones, about 75% of them seen just once. Tumor samples were obtained before definitive surgery or chemotherapy. The material sequenced was tumor tissue. The receptors derive from a human donor with high-grade serous ovarian cancer.

The chain couples TRBV5-4 to TRBJ2-1; 10 positions agree with TRBD2. This CDR3 comprises 15 residues. Germline V gene data show CDR1 as SGHNT and CDR2 as YYREEE (reference sequence). After removal of 0 bases from V and 6 bases from J, the junction contained 3 bases not matched to a gene. The CDR3 DNA is TGTGCCAGCAGCTTGGGACTAGCGGGTGTCAATGAGCAGTTCTTC. It translates to CASSLGLAGVNEQFF.

The V gene is TRBV19, the J gene TRBJ2-3; a possible D gene is TRBD2 (5 bases). Germline lookup yields CDR1 LNHDA and CDR2 SQIVND (reference sequence). The ends were cut back, 4 bases at V and 1 base at J, with 15 bases in the middle. CDR3 length: 16 residues. Here the CDR3 reads CASSRVSGSRTDTQYF. In DNA form, the CDR3 reads TGTGCCAGTAGTAGGGTCAGCGGATCTCGCACAGATACGCAGTATTTT.

This clone appeared a few times. The J gene is TRBJ2-1, the V gene TRBV11-1; 9 bases map to TRBD1. This CDR3 comprises 17 residues. CDR1 is SGHAT and CDR2 is FQDESV in the germline V gene (reference sequence). V dropped 4 bases and J dropped 6; count of bases not matched to a gene: 13. Here the CDR3 DNA reads TGTGCCAGCAGCTCTCCGGGACAGGGAAAGTCAAGCAATGAGCAGTTCTTC. Its protein product is CASSSPGQGKSSNEQFF.

The rearrangement links TRBV29-1 to TRBJ2-7, with 9 nucleotides matching TRBD1. The CDR3 sequence is 11 residues long. Germline trimming cut 7 bases from V and 6 bases from J; bases unmatched to any gene: 4. Per germline, CDR1 SQVTM and CDR2 ANQGSEA. CDR3 bases: TGCAGCGCCACAGGGGGCGGCGAGCAGTACTTC. Its protein is CSATGGGEQYF.

This clone was seen once. The chain is built from TRBV5-1 and TRBJ2-1; D is ambiguous. Germline CDR1 reads SGHRS; CDR2 reads YFSETQ. CDR3 length: 14 amino acids. V was trimmed by 4 bases and J by 6 bases, leaving 14 bases between them. CDR3 loop: CASSPVPTANEQFF. CDR3 DNA: TGCGCCAGCAGCCCGGTCCCGACGGCCAATGAGCAGTTCTTC.

The chain recombines TRBV5-6 with TRBJ2-1; 7 bases are a match to TRBD2. With 6 bases clipped from V and 6 bases from J, the junction kept 9 bases outside the gene matches. CDR1 is SGHDT and CDR2 is YYEEEE in the germline V gene. The length of the CDR3 is 14 residues. The CDR3 region has the DNA TGTGCCAGCAACTTAGCGGGTATGGTCAATGAGCAGTTCTTC. Residues: CASNLAGMVNEQFF.

By its share, this clone is medium-sized (0.01 to 0.1%). Here the CDR3 reads CASSLLTGNTEAFF. CDR3 coding DNA: TGTGCCAGCAGTTTATTGACAGGGAACACTGAAGCTTTCTTT. This chain links TRBV4-2 with TRBJ1-1, with D perhaps TRBD1 (6 bases). Trimming stripped 6 bases from V and 1 base from J, with 12 bases between. The CDR3 sequence is 14 residues long. Germline V gives CDR1 LGHNA, CDR2 YNFKEQ.

The chain couples TRBV7-9 to TRBJ1-4; D perhaps matches TRBD1 (5 bases). V was pared by 5 bases and J by 4 bases, with 11 bases between. This CDR3 is 14 amino acids long. Germline-derived CDR1 and CDR2 are SEHNR and FQNEAQ (reference sequence). CDR3 region: CASSPTGHNEKLFF. The CDR3 nucleotides are TGTGCCAGCAGCCCAACCGGACATAATGAAAAACTGTTTTTT. Full variable domain (missing parts from reference TRBV7-9 and TRBJ1-4): DTGVSQNPRHKITKRGQNVTFRCDPISEHNRLYWYRQTLGQGPEFLTYFQNEAQLEKSRLLSDRFSAERPKGSFSTLEIQRTEQGDSAMYLCASSPTGHNEKLFFGSGTQLSVL.

The chain is built from TRBV5-6 and TRBJ2-1; 7 bases are a match to TRBD2. This CDR3 is built from 13 residues. The junction had 5 bases not matched to a gene; V was cut back by 5 bases and J by 6 bases. Germline V CDR1 and CDR2: SGHDT, YYEEEE. CDR3 coding DNA: TGTGCCAGCAGGAAGAGCGGGATCAATGAGCAGTTCTTC. Amino acids: CASRKSGINEQFF.

This clone was recorded only once. The chain carries TRBV6-6 and TRBJ2-5; TRBD1 agrees at 9 bases. The CDR3 runs 14 residues. Per germline, CDR1 MNHNY and CDR2 SVGAGI (reference sequence). Germline trimming cut 2 bases from V and 4 bases from J; bases unmatched to any gene: 2. The CDR3 protein is CASSYPDRGETQYF. The CDR3 DNA sequence: TGTGCCAGCAGTTACCCGGACAGGGGAGAGACCCAGTACTTC.

V is TRBV7-9 and J is TRBJ1-6, with D perhaps matching TRBD1 (6 bases). Deletions cut 5 bases from V and 6 bases from J, with 11 bases between. CDR3 size: 14 residues. Per the germline V gene, CDR1 is SEHNR and CDR2 is FQNEAQ (reference sequence). The CDR3 here is CASSATGSNSPLHF. CDR3 bases: TGTGCCAGCAGCGCCACAGGGAGTAATTCACCCCTCCACTTT.

The V and J genes are TRBV6-5 and TRBJ1-4; D may be TRBD1 (5 bases). The germline V gene has CDR1 MNHEY and CDR2 SVGAGI. V was shortened by 1 base and J by 7 bases, with 13 bases between the two germline ends. The CDR3 is 15 residues long. The CDR3, as DNA: TGTGCCAGCAGTTACTTTTTAGGGGCCGGTGAAAAACTGTTTTTT. Its translation: CASSYFLGAGEKLFF.

V gene TRBV7-8 combines with J gene TRBJ1-4; D ambiguous. The CDR3 length is 15 residues. Germline V gives CDR1 SGHVS, CDR2 FQNEAQ. V was pared by 5 bases and J by 0 bases, with 10 bases between. CDR3 sequence: CASSQTSSTNEKLFF. CDR3 sequence (DNA): TGTGCCAGCAGCCAGACCAGCTCAACTAATGAAAAACTGTTTTTT.

This chain uses TRBV7-9 with TRBJ2-7, with D unresolved. The length of the CDR3 is 14 residues. Trimming shortened V by 5 bases and J by 0 bases, and 11 bases separated the two germline ends. Germline lookup yields CDR1 SEHNR and CDR2 FQNEAQ (reference sequence). The CDR3 bases are TGTGCCAGCAGCCCTTCGCCTAGCTCCTACGAGCAGTACTTC. This sequence encodes CASSPSPSSYEQYF.